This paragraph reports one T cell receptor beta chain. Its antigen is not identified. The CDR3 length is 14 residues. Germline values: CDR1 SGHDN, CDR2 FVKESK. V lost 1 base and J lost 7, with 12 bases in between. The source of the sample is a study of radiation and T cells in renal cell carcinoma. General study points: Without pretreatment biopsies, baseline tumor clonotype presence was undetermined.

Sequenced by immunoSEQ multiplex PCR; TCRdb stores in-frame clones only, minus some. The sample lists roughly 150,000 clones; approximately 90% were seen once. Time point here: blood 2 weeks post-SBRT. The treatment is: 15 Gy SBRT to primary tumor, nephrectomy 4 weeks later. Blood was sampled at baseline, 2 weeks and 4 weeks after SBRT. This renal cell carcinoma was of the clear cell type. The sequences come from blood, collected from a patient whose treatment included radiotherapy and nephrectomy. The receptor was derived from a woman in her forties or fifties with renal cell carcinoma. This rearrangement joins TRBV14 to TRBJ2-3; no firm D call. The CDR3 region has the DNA TGTGCCAGCAGCCAAGTTGGTCCCTTGAATACGCAGTATTTT. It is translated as CASSQVGPLNTQYF.